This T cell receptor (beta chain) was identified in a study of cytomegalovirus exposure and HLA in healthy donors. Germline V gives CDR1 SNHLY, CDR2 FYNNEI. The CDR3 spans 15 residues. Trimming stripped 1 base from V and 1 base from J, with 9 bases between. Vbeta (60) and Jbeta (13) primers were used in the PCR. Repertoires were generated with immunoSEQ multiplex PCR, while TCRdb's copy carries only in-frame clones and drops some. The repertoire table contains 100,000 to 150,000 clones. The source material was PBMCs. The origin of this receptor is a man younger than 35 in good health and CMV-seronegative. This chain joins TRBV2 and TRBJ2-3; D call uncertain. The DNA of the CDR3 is TGTGCCAGCAGTGAAGTGAGCTCCGGCACAGATACGCAGTATTTT. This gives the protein CASSEVSSGTDTQYF.